This T cell receptor beta chain was observed in a study of shared T cell receptors in the human thymus. Data came from immunoSEQ multiplex PCR; TCRdb stores just in-frame clones and leaves some out. The sample includes roughly 560,000 clones, 70% to 80% of them seen just once. The CDR3 spans 17 residues. J lost 1 base, V lost 6 bases, and 14 bases had no gene match. Germline CDR1 reads SQVTM; CDR2 reads ANQGSEA. These data are also associated with another study on human thymus T cells. That publication notes: What related research reported was that thymic repertoires overlapped highly among unrelated individuals.

The rearrangement joins TRBV29-1 to TRBJ2-3; 9 bases are a match to TRBD2. The sequence came from a boy younger than two with a congenital heart defect. Sequencing was performed on thymocytes. CDR3 sequence (DNA): TGCAGCGTCCCTTCCCGCTCTAGCGGGAATGGCACAGATACGCAGTATTTT. This codes for CSVPSRSSGNGTDTQYF.